These 5 T cell receptor beta chains share one sample of origin, sequenced in a study of blood T cell repertoires in COVID-19. TCRdb's copy holds only in-frame clones and misses some; the assay was immunoSEQ multiplex PCR. Among some 87,000 clones, over 60% were seen once, and the ten largest hold about 8.1%. The material sequenced was peripheral blood. The receptor source for this set is a middle-aged man who had recovered from COVID-19.

V and J are TRBV29-1 and TRBJ2-7, with D tentatively TRBD1 (5 bases). V was cut by 3 bases and J by 3 bases, with 9 bases left in between. The CDR3 totals 12 residues. CDR1 is SQVTM, CDR2 ANQGSEA, per germline. CDR3: CSVEVTDYEQYF. The CDR3 DNA is TGCAGCGTTGAGGTGACAGACTACGAGCAGTACTTC.

This rearrangement joins TRBV12-3 or TRBV12-4 to TRBJ1-5, with a possible D match to TRBD1 (6 bases). The CDR3 consists of 13 residues. V lost 5 bases to trimming and J lost 9 bases, with 14 bases between them. The CDR3 spells CASSRTGFAPQHF. The CDR3 region has the DNA TGTGCCAGCAGTCGTACAGGGTTCGCGCCCCAGCATTTT.

The chain links TRBV7-9 to TRBJ2-5; tentatively, D is TRBD1 (5 bases). V was pared by 1 base and J by 3 bases, with 9 bases between. The CDR3 covers 14 residues. Germline V gives CDR1 SEHNR, CDR2 FQNEAQ (reference sequence). In DNA, the CDR3 is TGTGCCAGCAGCTTAGACGACAGCAAAGAGACCCAGTACTTC. Protein product: CASSLDDSKETQYF.

This sequence joins TRBV7-2 and TRBJ2-7; 10 positions match TRBD2. Per the germline V gene, CDR1 is SGHTA and CDR2 is FQGNSA. J lost 4 bases, V lost 1 base, and 4 bases had no gene match. There are 15 residues in the CDR3. The CDR3 DNA sequence: TGTGCCAGCAGCTTAGGTCTAGCGGGAGCTTACGAGCAGTACTTC. Encoded protein: CASSLGLAGAYEQYF.

This clone was recorded a few times. The CDR3 bases are TGTGCCAGCAGCGTCGGGACAGGGGTTTCACCCCTCCACTTT. The encoded protein is CASSVGTGVSPLHF. The V gene is TRBV9, the J gene TRBJ1-6, with 10 positions matching TRBD1. Germline loops: CDR1 SGDLS, CDR2 YYNGEE. This CDR3 has 14 residues. With V trimmed by 2 bases and J by 9 bases, 2 bases remained unmatched.